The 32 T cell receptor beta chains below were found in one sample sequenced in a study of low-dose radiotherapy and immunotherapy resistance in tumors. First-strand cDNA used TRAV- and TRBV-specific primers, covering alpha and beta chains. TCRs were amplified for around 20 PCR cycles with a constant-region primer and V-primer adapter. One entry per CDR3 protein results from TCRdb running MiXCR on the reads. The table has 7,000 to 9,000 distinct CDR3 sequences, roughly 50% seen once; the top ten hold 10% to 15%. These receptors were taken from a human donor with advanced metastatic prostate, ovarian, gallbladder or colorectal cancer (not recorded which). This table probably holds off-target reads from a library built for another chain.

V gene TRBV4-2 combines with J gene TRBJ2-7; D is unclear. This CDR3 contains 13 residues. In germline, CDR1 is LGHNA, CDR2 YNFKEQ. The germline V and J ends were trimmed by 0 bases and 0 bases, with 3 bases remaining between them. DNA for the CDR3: TGTGCCAGCAGCCAAGAACTCTCCTACGAGCAGTACTTC. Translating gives CASSQELSYEQYF.

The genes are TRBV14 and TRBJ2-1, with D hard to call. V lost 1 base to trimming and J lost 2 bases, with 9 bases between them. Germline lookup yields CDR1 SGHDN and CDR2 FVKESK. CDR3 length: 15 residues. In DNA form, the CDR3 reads TGTGCCAGCAGCCAAGTGTTACCCGCCTACAATGAGCAGTTCTTC. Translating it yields CASSQVLPAYNEQFF.

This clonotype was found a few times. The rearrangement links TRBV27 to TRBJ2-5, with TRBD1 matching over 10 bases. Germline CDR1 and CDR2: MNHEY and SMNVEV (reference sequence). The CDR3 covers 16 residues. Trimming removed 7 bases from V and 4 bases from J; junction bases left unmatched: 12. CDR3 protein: CASTKTGGFFRETQYF. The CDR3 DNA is TGTGCCAGCACCAAGACAGGGGGCTTCTTCCGAGAGACCCAGTACTTC.

In nucleotides, the CDR3 is TGCGCCAGCACCAGACAGGATTTCACTGAAGCTTTCTTT. Translated, it gives CASTRQDFTEAFF. The J gene is TRBJ1-1, the V gene TRBV10-2; possibly TRBD1 for D (6 bases). Germline CDR1 WSHSY, CDR2 SAAADI. V was shortened by 7 bases and J by 4 bases, with 13 bases between the two germline ends. This CDR3 has 13 amino acids.

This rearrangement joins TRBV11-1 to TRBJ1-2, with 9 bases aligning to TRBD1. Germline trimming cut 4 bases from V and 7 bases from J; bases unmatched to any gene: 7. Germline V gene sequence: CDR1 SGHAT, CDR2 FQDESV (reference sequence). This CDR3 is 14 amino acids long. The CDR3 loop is CASSSGTGFSGYTF. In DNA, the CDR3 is TGTGCCAGCAGCTCCGGGACAGGGTTTAGTGGCTACACCTTC.

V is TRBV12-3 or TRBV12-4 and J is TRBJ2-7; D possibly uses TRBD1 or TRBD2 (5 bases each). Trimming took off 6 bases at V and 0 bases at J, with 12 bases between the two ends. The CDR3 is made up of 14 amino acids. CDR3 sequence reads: CASRGTGSSYEQYF. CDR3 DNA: TGTGCCAGCAGGGGGACGGGAAGCTCCTACGAGCAGTACTTC.

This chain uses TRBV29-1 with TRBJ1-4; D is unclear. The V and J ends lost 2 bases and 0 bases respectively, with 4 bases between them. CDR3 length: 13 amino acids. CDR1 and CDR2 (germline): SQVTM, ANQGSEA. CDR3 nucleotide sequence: TGCAGCGTTGAACTAGCAACTAATGAAAAACTGTTTTTT. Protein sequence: CSVELATNEKLFF.

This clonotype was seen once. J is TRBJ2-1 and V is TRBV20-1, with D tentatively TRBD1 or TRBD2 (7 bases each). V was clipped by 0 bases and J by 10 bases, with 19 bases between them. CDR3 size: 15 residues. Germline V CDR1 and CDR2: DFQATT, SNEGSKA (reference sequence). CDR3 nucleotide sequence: TGCAGTGCTAGAGATAGGACAGGAGCGGGACAAGAGCAGTTCTTC. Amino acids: CSARDRTGAGQEQFF.

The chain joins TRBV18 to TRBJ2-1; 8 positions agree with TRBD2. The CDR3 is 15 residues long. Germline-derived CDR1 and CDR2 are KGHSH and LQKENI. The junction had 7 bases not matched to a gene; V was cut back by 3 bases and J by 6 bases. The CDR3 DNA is TGTGCCAGCTCACCCTCCGGACTAGCACTCAATGAGCAGTTCTTC. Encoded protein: CASSPSGLALNEQFF.

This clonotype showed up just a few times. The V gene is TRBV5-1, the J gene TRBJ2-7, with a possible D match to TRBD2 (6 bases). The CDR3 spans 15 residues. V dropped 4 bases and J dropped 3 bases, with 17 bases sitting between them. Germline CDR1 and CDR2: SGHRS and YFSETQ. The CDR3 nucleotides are TGCGCCAGCAGCCCTCGGGGTAGCGGAAACTACGAGCAGTACTTC. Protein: CASSPRGSGNYEQYF.

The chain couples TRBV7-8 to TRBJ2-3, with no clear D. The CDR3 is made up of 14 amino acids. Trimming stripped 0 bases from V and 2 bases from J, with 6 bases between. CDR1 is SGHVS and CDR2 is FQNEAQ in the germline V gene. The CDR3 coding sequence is TGTGCCAGCAGCTTAGCGGATCTCACAGATACGCAGTATTTT. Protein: CASSLADLTDTQYF.

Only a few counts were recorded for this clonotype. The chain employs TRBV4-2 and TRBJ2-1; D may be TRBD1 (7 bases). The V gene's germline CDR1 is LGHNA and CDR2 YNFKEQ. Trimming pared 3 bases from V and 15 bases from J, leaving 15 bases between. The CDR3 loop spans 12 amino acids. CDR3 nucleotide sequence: TGTGCCAGCAGCCACGACCAGGGGGGCCGGTTCTTC. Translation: CASSHDQGGRFF.

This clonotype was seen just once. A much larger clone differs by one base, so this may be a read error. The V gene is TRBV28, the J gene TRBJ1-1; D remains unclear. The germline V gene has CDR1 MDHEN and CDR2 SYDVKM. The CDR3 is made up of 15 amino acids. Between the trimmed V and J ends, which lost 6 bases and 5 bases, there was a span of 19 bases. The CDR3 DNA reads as TGTGCCAGCAGCTCAGCCTCCCGTCTCGTGACTGAAGCTTTCTTT. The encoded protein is CASSSASRLVTEAFF.

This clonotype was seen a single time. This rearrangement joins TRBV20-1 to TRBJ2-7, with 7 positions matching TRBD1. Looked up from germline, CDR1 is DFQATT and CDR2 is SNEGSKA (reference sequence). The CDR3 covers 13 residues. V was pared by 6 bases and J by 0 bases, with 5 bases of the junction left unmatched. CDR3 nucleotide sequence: TGCAGTGCCCGGACAGGAAACTCCTACGAGCAGTACTTC. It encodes CSARTGNSYEQYF.

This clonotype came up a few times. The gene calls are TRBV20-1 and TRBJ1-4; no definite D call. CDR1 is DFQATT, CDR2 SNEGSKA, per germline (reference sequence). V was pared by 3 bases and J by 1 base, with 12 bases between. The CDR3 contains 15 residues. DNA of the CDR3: TGCAGTGCTAGTGGTCGCGGGGAAACTAATGAAAAACTGTTTTTT. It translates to CSASGRGETNEKLFF.

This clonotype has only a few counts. The CDR3 nucleotides read TGCGCCAGCAGCGGAAGCGCCGGGACTAGCCCCTACGAGCAGTACTTC. Amino acids: CASSGSAGTSPYEQYF. The rearrangement links TRBV5-1 to TRBJ2-7; 9 bases fit TRBD2. CDR1 is SGHRS and CDR2 is YFSETQ in the germline V gene. This CDR3 is built from 16 residues. The V gene end was trimmed by 4 bases and the J gene end by 2 bases; junction bases not matched to a gene: 10. The whole variable domain, remainder taken from reference TRBV5-1 and TRBJ2-7, is KAGVTQTPRYLIKTRGQQVTLSCSPISGHRSVSWYQQTPGQGLQFLFEYFSETQRNKGNFPGRFSGRQFSNSRSEMNVSTLELGDSALYLCASSGSAGTSPYEQYFGPGTRLTVT.

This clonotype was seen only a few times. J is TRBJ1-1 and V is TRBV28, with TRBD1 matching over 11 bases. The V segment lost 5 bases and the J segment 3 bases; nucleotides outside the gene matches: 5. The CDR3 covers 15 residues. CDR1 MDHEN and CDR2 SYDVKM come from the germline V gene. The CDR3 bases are TGTGCCAGCAGTCCCGAGGGACAGGGGGACACTGAAGCTTTCTTT. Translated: CASSPEGQGDTEAFF.

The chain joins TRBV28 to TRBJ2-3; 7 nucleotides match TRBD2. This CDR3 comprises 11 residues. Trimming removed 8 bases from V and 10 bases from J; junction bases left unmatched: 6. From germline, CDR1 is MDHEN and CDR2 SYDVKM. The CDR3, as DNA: TGTGCCAGCCGAAGACTAGCCGCGCAGTATTTT. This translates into CASRRLAAQYF. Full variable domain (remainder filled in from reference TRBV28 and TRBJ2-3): DVKVTQSSRYLVKRTGEKVFLECVQDMDHENMFWYRQDPGLGLRLIYFSYDVKMKEKGDIPEGYSVSREKKERFSLILESASTNQTSMYLCASRRLAAQYFGPGTRLTVL.

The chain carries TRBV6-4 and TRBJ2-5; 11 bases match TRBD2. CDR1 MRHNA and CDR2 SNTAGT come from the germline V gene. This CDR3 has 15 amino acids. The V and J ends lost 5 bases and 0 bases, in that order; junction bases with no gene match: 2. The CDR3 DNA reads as TGTGCCAGCAGTAAGACTAGCGGGGACCAAGAGACCCAGTACTTC. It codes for CASSKTSGDQETQYF.

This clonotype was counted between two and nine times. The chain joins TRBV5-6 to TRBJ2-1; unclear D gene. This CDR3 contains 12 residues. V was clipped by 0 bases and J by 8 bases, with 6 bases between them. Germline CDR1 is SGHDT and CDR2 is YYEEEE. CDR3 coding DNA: TGTGCCAGCAGCTTGGCGGCCGATGAGCAGTTCTTC. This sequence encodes CASSLAADEQFF.

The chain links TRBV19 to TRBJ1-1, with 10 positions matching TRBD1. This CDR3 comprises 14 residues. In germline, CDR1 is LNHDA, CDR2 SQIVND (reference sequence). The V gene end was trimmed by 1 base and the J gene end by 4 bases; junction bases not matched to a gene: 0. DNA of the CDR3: TGTGCCAGTAGTATAGGGACAGGGGGCACTGAAGCTTTCTTT. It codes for CASSIGTGGTEAFF.

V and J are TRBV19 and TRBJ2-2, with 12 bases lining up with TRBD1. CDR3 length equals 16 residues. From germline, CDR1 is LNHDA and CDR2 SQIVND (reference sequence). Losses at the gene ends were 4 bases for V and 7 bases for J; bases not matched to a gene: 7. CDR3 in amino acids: CASSTHRDRGRGELFF. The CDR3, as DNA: TGTGCCAGTAGTACTCACCGGGACAGGGGGCGCGGGGAGCTGTTTTTT.

The CDR3 loop reads CASSSVGHSYEQYF. CDR3 in DNA: TGTGCCAGCAGTTCTGTGGGCCATAGCTACGAGCAGTACTTC. The V call is TRBV27, the J call TRBJ2-7; D gene ambiguous. The CDR3 totals 14 residues. Germline lookup yields CDR1 MNHEY and CDR2 SMNVEV (reference sequence). Trimming shortened V by 4 bases and J by 3 bases, and 13 bases separated the two germline ends.

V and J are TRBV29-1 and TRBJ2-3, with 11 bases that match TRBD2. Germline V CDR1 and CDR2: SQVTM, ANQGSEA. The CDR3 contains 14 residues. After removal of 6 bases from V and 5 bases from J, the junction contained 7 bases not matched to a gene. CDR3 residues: CSVSTSGVGDTQYF. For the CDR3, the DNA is TGCAGCGTCTCGACTAGCGGGGTAGGAGATACGCAGTATTTT.

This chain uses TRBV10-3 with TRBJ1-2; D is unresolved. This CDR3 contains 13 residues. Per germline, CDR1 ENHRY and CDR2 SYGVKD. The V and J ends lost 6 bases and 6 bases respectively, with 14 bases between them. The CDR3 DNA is TGTGCCATCAGCCACAGCCAGGAGGATGGCTACACCTTC. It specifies CAISHSQEDGYTF.

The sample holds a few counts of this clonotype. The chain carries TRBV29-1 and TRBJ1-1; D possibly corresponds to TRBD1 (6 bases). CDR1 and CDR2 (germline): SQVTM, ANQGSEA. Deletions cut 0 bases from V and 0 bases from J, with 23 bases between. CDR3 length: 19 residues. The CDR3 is CSVEDLSVQGIRMNTEAFF. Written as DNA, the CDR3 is TGCAGCGTTGAAGATCTGTCGGTACAGGGAATTCGAATGAACACTGAAGCTTTCTTT.

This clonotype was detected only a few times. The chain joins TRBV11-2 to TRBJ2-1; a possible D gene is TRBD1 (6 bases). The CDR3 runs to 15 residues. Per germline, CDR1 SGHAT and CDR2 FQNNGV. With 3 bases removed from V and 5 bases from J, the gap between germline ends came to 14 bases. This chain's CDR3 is CASSFSRTGNNEQFF. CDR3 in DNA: TGTGCCAGCAGCTTTAGCCGAACAGGGAACAATGAGCAGTTCTTC.

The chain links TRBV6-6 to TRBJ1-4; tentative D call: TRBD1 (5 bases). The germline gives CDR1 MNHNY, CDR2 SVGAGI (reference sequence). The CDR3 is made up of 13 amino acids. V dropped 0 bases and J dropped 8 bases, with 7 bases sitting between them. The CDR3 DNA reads TGTGCCAGCAGTTACTCGGGGGGGGAAAAACTGTTTTTT. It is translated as CASSYSGGEKLFF.

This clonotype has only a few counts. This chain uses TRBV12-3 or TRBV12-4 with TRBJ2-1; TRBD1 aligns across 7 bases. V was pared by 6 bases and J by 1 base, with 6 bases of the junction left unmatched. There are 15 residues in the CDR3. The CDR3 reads CASSRTGSSYNEQFF. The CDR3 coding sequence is TGTGCCAGCAGCCGGACAGGTAGTTCCTACAATGAGCAGTTCTTC.

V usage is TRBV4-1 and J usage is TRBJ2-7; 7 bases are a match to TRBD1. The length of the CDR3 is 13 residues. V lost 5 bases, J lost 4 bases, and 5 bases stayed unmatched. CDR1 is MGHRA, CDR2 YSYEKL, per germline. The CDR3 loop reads CASSYHRGYEQYF. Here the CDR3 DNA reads TGCGCCAGCAGCTACCACAGGGGTTACGAGCAGTACTTC.

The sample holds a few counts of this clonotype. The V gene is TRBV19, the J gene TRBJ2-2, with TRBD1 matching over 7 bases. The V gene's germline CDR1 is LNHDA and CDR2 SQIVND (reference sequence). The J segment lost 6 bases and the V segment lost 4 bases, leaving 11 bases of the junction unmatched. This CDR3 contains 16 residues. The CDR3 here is CASSRGGQSPAGELFF. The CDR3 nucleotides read TGTGCCAGTAGTAGAGGGGGACAGTCTCCGGCCGGGGAGCTGTTTTTT.

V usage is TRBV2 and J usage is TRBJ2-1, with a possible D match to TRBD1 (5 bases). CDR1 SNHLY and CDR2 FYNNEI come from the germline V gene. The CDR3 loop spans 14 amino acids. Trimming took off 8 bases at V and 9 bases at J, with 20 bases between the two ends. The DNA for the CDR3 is TGTGCCAGCGGAGACCGGCCAGGGTCGCGTGAGCAGTTCTTC. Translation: CASGDRPGSREQFF.